The 6 T cell receptor beta chains listed next were all sequenced from one sample in a study of breast tumors, draining lymph nodes, adjacent tissues. Samples came from axillary lymph nodes draining the breast cancer. TCRdb itself ran the multiplex PCR reads through MiXCR, one entry per CDR3 protein. This sample has more than 85,000 distinct CDR3 sequences, with 20% to 25% found just once. The sample consisted of axillary lymph node tissue. These receptors were obtained from a female donor with breast cancer. Some clones in this sample may be carry-over from other donors' samples.

This clonotype occurred a few times. Given a much more abundant clone one base away, this may be a read error. This chain uses TRBV4-2 with TRBJ2-5; D gene unclear. The length of the CDR3 is 13 residues. V was shortened by 4 bases and J by 5 bases, with 11 bases between the two germline ends. From germline, CDR1 is LGHNA and CDR2 YNFKEQ. As DNA, the CDR3 is TGTGCCAGCAGCCGAGCCTACAAGGAGACCCAGTACTTC. Translation: CASSRAYKETQYF.

This clonotype was counted many times. The chain links TRBV20-1 to TRBJ1-4; D is perhaps TRBD1 (6 bases). The CDR3 contains 14 residues. Germline V gene data show CDR1 as DFQATT and CDR2 as SNEGSKA (reference sequence). V lost 0 bases to trimming and J lost 8 bases, with 13 bases between them. The CDR3 sequence is CSARETGTREKLFF. The CDR3 bases are TGCAGTGCTAGAGAAACAGGGACTCGCGAAAAACTGTTTTTT.

This clonotype was observed at least ten times. The chain has TRBV19 and TRBJ2-7, with TRBD1 matching over 9 bases. Trimming cost V 6 bases and J 4 bases; bases outside gene matches: 10. Germline CDR1 LNHDA, CDR2 SQIVND (reference sequence). The CDR3 runs to 15 residues. CDR3 protein: CASRKSGTGMYEQYF. DNA of the CDR3: TGTGCCAGTAGAAAATCGGGGACAGGGATGTACGAGCAGTACTTC.

There are many counts of this clonotype. The J gene is TRBJ1-2, the V gene TRBV2, with 8 nucleotides matching TRBD1. This CDR3 has 15 amino acids. Germline CDR1 reads SNHLY; CDR2 reads FYNNEI. J was trimmed by 3 bases and V by 7 bases; bases with no gene match: 10. The CDR3 sequence: CASKPDQGAYYGYTF. The CDR3, as DNA: TGTGCCAGCAAACCCGACCAGGGGGCATACTATGGCTACACCTTC.

The chain links TRBV19 to TRBJ2-3; TRBD1 might be the D (6 bases). CDR3 length equals 14 residues. V was pared by 4 bases and J by 4 bases, with 12 bases between. Germline loops: CDR1 LNHDA, CDR2 SQIVND (reference sequence). CDR3 in amino acids: CASSTYRAADTQYF. The CDR3, as DNA: TGTGCCAGTAGTACATACAGGGCTGCAGATACGCAGTATTTT.

This clonotype was seen repeatedly, ten times or more. The rearrangement links TRBV20-1 to TRBJ2-7; D is uncertain. The V gene lost 5 bases and the J gene lost 2 bases, with 16 bases spanning the gap. Looked up from germline, CDR1 is DFQATT and CDR2 is SNEGSKA (reference sequence). The CDR3 length is 14 residues. The CDR3 here is CSAEQTDPPYEQYF. Written as DNA, the CDR3 is TGCAGTGCTGAACAAACAGACCCTCCCTACGAGCAGTACTTC.